These 10 T cell receptor beta chains originate from one sample sequenced in a study of early T cells in non-severe SARS-CoV-2 infection. TCRdb independently ran MiXCR on the 5' RACE reads; one entry per CDR3 protein. This sample has roughly 75,000 distinct CDR3 sequences; 11% occur once, and the top ten carry approximately 4.5%. The material sequenced was whole blood. Every receptor here comes from an adult who was a healthcare worker with PCR-confirmed SARS-CoV-2 infection or an uninfected control (not recorded which).

V is TRBV4-2 and J is TRBJ1-2, with no clear D. There are 16 residues in the CDR3. Trimming stripped 4 bases from V and 0 bases from J, with 15 bases between. Germline-derived CDR1 and CDR2 are LGHNA and YNFKEQ. The CDR3 loop reads CASSLPLAPANYGYTF. The DNA for the CDR3 is TGTGCCAGCAGCCTCCCCCTTGCCCCAGCTAACTATGGCTACACCTTC.

This clonotype was counted only a few times. The chain combines TRBV7-9 with TRBJ1-1; D is possibly TRBD1 (6 bases). V was trimmed by 5 bases and J by 9 bases, leaving 13 bases between them. CDR3 length: 12 amino acids. Per germline, CDR1 SEHNR and CDR2 FQNEAQ (reference sequence). DNA for the CDR3: TGTGCCAGCAGCCCCCCATGGGACAAAGCTTTCTTT. It is translated as CASSPPWDKAFF.

This clonotype was seen a handful of times. This chain joins TRBV12-3 or TRBV12-4 and TRBJ1-4; 9 positions agree with TRBD1. The V segment lost 2 bases and the J segment 2 bases; nucleotides outside the gene matches: 9. The CDR3 extends over 18 amino acids. CDR3 sequence: CASSLSIETGGTNEKLFF. CDR3 in DNA: TGTGCCAGCAGTTTATCCATTGAGACAGGGGGGACTAATGAAAAACTGTTTTTT.

This sequence joins TRBV29-1 and TRBJ1-6, with no clear D. V lost 7 bases and J 5 bases, leaving 12 bases between the germline ends. This CDR3 has 13 residues. CDR1 and CDR2 (germline): SQVTM, ANQGSEA. The CDR3 loop is CSARTCDNSPLHF. The CDR3 coding sequence is TGCAGCGCCCGCACGTGTGATAATTCACCCCTCCACTTT. Full variable domain (outside the CDR3, taken from reference TRBV29-1 and TRBJ1-6): SAVISQKPSRDICQRGTSLTIQCQVDSQVTMMFWYRQQPGQSLTLIATANQGSEATYESGFVIDKFPISRPNLTFSTLTVSNMSPEDSSIYLCSARTCDNSPLHFGNGTRLTVT.

This chain's CDR3 is CASSQGIGDGYGYTF. The CDR3, as DNA: TGTGCCAGCAGCCAAGGGATAGGGGACGGTTATGGCTACACCTTC. This rearrangement joins TRBV3-1 to TRBJ1-2, with D possibly TRBD1 on 5 matching bases. This CDR3 is 15 amino acids long. Trimming shortened V by 1 base and J by 5 bases, and 14 bases separated the two germline ends. Germline V gene data show CDR1 as LGHDT and CDR2 as YNNKEL (reference sequence).

This chain uses TRBV7-9 with TRBJ1-1; no clear D. The V gene's germline CDR1 is SEHNR and CDR2 FQNEAQ (reference sequence). The CDR3 is made up of 16 amino acids. V was shortened by 6 bases and J by 0 bases, with 17 bases between the two germline ends. The CDR3 reads CASSPPGNHMNTEAFF. CDR3 bases: TGTGCCAGCAGTCCTCCCGGGAATCACATGAACACTGAAGCTTTCTTT.

About this clonotype: It may be a read error: a sequence one base away is much more abundant. V gene TRBV24-1 combines with J gene TRBJ2-3, with unresolved D. This CDR3 comprises 15 residues. CDR1 and CDR2 (germline): KGHDR, SFDVKD. The CDR3 nucleotides are TGTGTCGAAAGGTCCGACATTAACCGCACAGATACGCAGTATTTT. It yields the protein CVERSDINRTDTQYF.

As to this clonotype: An end of the junction does not agree with germline; a read error may underlie this. The J gene is TRBJ2-7, the V gene TRBV18; 7 nucleotides agree with TRBD2. Germline CDR1 reads KGHSH; CDR2 reads LQKENI. The CDR3 totals 14 residues. This CDR3 reads CASSLPGLSYDQYF. In DNA form, the CDR3 reads TGTGCCAGCTCACTGCCGGGACTATCCTACGATCAGTACTTC.

This chain uses TRBV4-3 with TRBJ2-3, with D possibly TRBD1 on 5 matching bases. V was pared by 1 base and J by 0 bases, with 11 bases between. The CDR3 runs to 16 residues. The germline V gene has CDR1 LGHNA and CDR2 YSLEER. CDR3 bases: TGCGCCAGCAGCCAAGGGACACTTCCTAGCACAGATACGCAGTATTTT. As protein: CASSQGTLPSTDTQYF.

This rearrangement joins TRBV9 to TRBJ2-7, with TRBD1 identical over 12 bases. Germline loops: CDR1 SGDLS, CDR2 YYNGEE. V lost 0 bases to trimming and J lost 2 bases; unmatched junction nucleotides: 0. The CDR3 runs 15 residues. Written as DNA, the CDR3 is TGTGCCAGCAGCGTAGGGGACAGGGGGCCCTACGAGCAGTACTTC. Amino acid sequence: CASSVGDRGPYEQYF.